Here is one T cell receptor (beta chain) with its context. No conserved phenylalanine or tryptophan ends this CDR3, so it is likely a read error. Germline CDR1 is WNHNN and CDR2 is SYGVQD (reference sequence). This CDR3 has 14 amino acids. V shed 2 bases, J shed 4 bases, and the junction held 3 bases outside the gene matches. The source of the sample is a study of T cells in Graves' hyperthyroidism and ophthalmopathy. Amplification yielded TCR beta CDR3 regions, with RNA transcripts as the source. The primer set for the first-round RT-PCR of the TCR CDR3 was HTBI. TCRdb recomputed calls from the multiplex PCR reads with MiXCR, one row per CDR3 protein. The table includes around 300,000 distinct CDR3 sequences, approximately 15% detected once.

This clonotype was sampled from a woman aged 30 to 39 with Graves' hyperthyroidism. This sequence joins TRBV10-1 and TRBJ2-3; 7 positions match TRBD1. Sequencing used blood. The CDR3 nucleotides are TGCGCCAGCAGTGAGAAGGGGGCGGCAGATACGCAGTATTCT. The encoded protein is CASSEKGAADTQYS.